This T cell receptor (beta chain) was recorded in a study of blood T cell repertoires in COVID-19. Study-wide context: Donors in the United States, Italy and Spain gave samples during acute or convalescent COVID-19.

This CDR3 region has 14 residues. V lost 0 bases and J 4 bases, leaving 12 bases between the germline ends. Germline-derived CDR1 and CDR2 are GTSNPN and SVGIG (reference sequence). In the original workflow: Reference gene primer amplification gave nucleated cell count estimates. The data were produced by immunoSEQ multiplex PCR, yet TCRdb's version contains in-frame clones alone and is incomplete. The DNA was the basis for D and trimming; V, J and clone size are from that table. This table holds 150,000 to 200,000 clones, roughly 84% found once. Sequenced: peripheral blood. V is TRBV30 and J is TRBJ1-1; D is perhaps TRBD1 (5 bases). The source of this sequence is a woman older than 75 with acute or convalescent COVID-19. The CDR3 sequence: CAWSVAREGTEAFF. The CDR3 coding sequence is TGTGCCTGGAGTGTAGCCAGGGAGGGCACTGAAGCTTTCTTT. The full variable domain, its missing parts supplied by reference TRBV30 and TRBJ1-1, is SQTIHQWPATLVQPVGSPLSLECTVEGTSNPNLYWYRQAAGRGLQLLFYSVGIGQISSEVPQNLSASRPQDRQFILSSKKLLLSDSGFYLCAWSVAREGTEAFFGQGTRLTVV.